This T cell receptor beta chain was documented in a study of blood T cells in healthy people across ages. Trimming pared 1 base from V and 2 bases from J, leaving 7 bases between. This CDR3 is built from 14 residues. Germline V gene lookup returns CDR1 SGDLS and CDR2 YYNGEE. With respect to this clonotype: Antigen unknown.

A sample-barcoded 5' primer and a J-beta primer mix were used in a second PCR of roughly 7 to 11 cycles. Each cDNA molecule was tagged by a template-switch adaptor that had 12 random nucleotides. MiXCR, run by TCRdb on the 5' RACE reads, gives a single entry per CDR3 protein. The sample records about 570,000 distinct CDR3 sequences, 27% being singletons. Broader study findings: Unknown donor CMV status possibly confounded expanded clonotype changes.

Donors ranged from about 6 to 95 years old and were healthy Caucasians in Russia. The sample taken for sequencing was blood. V and J are TRBV9 and TRBJ1-3; D remains unclear. The TCR was taken from a woman aged 70-85 years in good health. CDR3 residues: CASSVSGTGNTIYF. Written as DNA, the CDR3 is TGTGCCAGCAGCGTATCCGGAACTGGAAACACCATATATTTT.